Below, one T cell receptor (beta chain) is given with its context. This sample is drawn from a study of T cell changes during pregnancy in multiple sclerosis. Only in-frame clones appear in the TCRdb table, and some are missing; sequencing was by immunoSEQ multiplex PCR. The table has about 110,000 clones, 92% seen once. The length of the CDR3 is 16 residues. Trimming cost V 2 bases and J 1 base; bases outside gene matches: 5. Germline-derived CDR1 and CDR2 are SGDLS and YYNGEE. The chain employs TRBV9 and TRBJ1-1, with 10 bases lining up with TRBD1. The receptor's source is a female donor with multiple sclerosis, enrolled in a pregnancy study. The material was peripheral blood, obtained in the third trimester of pregnancy. The CDR3 sequence: CASSVVTGGANTEAFF. The CDR3 DNA reads as TGTGCCAGCAGCGTCGTGACAGGGGGCGCGAACACTGAAGCTTTCTTT.